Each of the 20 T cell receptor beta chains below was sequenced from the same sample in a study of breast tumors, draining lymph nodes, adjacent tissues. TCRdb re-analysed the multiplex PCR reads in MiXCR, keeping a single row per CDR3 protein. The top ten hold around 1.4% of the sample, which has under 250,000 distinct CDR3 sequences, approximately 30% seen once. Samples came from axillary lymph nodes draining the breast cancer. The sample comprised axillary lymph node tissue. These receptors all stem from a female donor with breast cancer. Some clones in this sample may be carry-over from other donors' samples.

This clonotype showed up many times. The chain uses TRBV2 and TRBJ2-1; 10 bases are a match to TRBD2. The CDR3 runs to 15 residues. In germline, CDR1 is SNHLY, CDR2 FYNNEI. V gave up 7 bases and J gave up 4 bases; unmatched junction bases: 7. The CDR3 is CASKTGTSDYNEQFF. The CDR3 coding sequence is TGTGCCAGCAAGACCGGGACTAGCGATTACAATGAGCAGTTCTTC.

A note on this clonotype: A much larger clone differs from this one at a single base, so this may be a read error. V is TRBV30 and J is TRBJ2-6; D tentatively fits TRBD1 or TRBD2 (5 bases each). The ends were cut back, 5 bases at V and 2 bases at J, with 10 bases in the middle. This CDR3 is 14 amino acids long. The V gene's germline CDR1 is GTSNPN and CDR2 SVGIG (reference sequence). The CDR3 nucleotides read TGTGCCTGGGGTGGGGGTACTGGGGCCAACGTCCTGACTTTC. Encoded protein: CAWGGGTGANVLTF.

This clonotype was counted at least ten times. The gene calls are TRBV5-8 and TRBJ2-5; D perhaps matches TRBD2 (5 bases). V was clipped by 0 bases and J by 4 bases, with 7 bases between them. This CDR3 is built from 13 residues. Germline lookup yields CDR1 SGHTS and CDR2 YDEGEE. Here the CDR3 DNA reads TGTGCCAGCAGCTTGGAGGGAGCAGAGACCCAGTACTTC. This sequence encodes CASSLEGAETQYF.

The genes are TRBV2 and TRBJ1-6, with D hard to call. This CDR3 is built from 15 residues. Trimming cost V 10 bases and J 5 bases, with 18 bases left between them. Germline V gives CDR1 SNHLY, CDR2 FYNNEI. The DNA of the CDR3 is TGTGCCACTGCACCTAGGCAGGTCCATAATTCACCCCTCCACTTT. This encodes CATAPRQVHNSPLHF.

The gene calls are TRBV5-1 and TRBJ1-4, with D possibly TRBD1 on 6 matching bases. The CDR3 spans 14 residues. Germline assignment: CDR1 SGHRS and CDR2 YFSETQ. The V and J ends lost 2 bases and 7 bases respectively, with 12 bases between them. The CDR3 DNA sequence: TGCGCCAGCAGCTTCGGGACATTTGGTGAAAAACTGTTTTTT. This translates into CASSFGTFGEKLFF. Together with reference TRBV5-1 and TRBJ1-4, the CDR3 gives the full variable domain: KAGVTQTPRYLIKTRGQQVTLSCSPISGHRSVSWYQQTPGQGLQFLFEYFSETQRNKGNFPGRFSGRQFSNSRSEMNVSTLELGDSALYLCASSFGTFGEKLFFGSGTQLSVL.

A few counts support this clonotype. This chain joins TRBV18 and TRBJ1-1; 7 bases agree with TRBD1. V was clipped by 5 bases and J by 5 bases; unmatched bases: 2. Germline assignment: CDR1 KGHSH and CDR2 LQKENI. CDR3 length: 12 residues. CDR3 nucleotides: TGTGCCAGCTCAGCGGGACAGACTGAAGCTTTCTTT. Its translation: CASSAGQTEAFF. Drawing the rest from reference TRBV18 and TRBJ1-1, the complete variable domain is NAGVMQNPRHLVRRRGQEARLRCSPMKGHSHVYWYRQLPEEGLKFMVYLQKENIIDESGMPKERFSAEFPKEGPSILRIQQVVRGDSAAYFCASSAGQTEAFFGQGTRLTVV.

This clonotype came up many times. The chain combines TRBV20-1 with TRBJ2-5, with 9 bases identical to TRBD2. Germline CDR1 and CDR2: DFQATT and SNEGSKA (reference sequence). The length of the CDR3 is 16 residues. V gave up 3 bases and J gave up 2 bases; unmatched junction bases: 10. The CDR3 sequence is CSASWREGPGQETQYF. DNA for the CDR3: TGCAGTGCTAGTTGGCGGGAGGGCCCGGGACAAGAGACCCAGTACTTC.

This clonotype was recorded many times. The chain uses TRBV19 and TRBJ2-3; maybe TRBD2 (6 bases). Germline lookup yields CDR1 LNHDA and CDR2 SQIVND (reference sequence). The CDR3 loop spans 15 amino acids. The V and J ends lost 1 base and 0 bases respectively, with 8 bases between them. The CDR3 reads CASSIGSGSTDTQYF. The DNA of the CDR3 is TGTGCCAGTAGTATAGGGAGCGGGAGCACAGATACGCAGTATTTT.

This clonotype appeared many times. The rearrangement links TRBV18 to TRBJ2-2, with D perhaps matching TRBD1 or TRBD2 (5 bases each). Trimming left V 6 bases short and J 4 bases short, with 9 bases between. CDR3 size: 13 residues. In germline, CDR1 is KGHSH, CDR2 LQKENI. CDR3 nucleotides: TGTGCCAGCTCGTCAGGGAGCACCGGGGAGCTGTTTTTT. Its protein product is CASSSGSTGELFF.

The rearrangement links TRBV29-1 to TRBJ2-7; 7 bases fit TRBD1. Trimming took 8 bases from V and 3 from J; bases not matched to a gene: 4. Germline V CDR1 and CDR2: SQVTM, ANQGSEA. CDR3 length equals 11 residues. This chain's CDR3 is CSLGTVYEQYF. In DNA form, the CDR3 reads TGCAGCTTGGGGACAGTCTACGAGCAGTACTTC.

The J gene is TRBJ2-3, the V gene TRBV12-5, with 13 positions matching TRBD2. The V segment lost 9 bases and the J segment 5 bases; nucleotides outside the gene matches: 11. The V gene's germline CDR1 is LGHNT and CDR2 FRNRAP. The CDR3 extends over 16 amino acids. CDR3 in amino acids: CARVLGLAGVGDTQYF. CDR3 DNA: TGTGCTAGAGTTCTAGGACTAGCGGGAGTGGGAGATACGCAGTATTTT.

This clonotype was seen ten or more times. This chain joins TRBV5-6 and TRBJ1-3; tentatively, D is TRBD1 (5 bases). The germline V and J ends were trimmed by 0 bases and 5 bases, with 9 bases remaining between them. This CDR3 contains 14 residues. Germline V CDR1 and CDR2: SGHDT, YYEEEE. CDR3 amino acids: CASSLGGPRNTIYF. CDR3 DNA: TGTGCCAGCAGCTTGGGGGGCCCGAGAAACACCATATATTTT.

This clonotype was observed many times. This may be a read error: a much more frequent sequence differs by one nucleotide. CDR3 residues: CSANTAGEDSTF. The CDR3 DNA reads as TGCAGTGCTAACACGGCAGGGGAAGACTCCACCTTC. This chain links TRBV20-1 with TRBJ1-2, with a weak D call TRBD1 (6 bases). Germline V gene sequence: CDR1 DFQATT, CDR2 SNEGSKA (reference sequence). This CDR3 has 12 amino acids. Deletions cut 4 bases from V and 13 bases from J, with 19 bases between.

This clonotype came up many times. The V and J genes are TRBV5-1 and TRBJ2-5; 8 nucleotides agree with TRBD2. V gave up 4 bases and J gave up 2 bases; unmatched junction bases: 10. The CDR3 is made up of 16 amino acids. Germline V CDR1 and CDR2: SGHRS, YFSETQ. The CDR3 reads CASSIGGLAGQETQYF. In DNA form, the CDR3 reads TGCGCCAGCAGCATTGGTGGCCTAGCGGGTCAAGAGACCCAGTACTTC.

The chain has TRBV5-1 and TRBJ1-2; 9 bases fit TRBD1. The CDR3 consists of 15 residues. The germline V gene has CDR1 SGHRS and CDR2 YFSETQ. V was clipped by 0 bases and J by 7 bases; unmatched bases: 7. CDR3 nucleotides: TGCGCCAGCAGCTTGGAGGGGACAGGGCTGGGTGGCTACACCTTC. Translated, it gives CASSLEGTGLGGYTF.

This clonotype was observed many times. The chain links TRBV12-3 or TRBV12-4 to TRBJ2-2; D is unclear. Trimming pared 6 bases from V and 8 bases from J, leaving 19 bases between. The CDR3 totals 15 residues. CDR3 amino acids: CASSFTIVSGGELFF. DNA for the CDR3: TGTGCCAGCAGCTTTACGATCGTTTCAGGTGGGGAGCTGTTTTTT.

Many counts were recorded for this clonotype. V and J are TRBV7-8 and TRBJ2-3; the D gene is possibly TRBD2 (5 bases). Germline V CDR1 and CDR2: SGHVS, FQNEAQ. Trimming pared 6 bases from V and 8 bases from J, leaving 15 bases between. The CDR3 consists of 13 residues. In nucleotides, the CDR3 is TGTGCCAGCAGGTACACCCTTGAGGGTACGCAGTATTTT. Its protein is CASRYTLEGTQYF.

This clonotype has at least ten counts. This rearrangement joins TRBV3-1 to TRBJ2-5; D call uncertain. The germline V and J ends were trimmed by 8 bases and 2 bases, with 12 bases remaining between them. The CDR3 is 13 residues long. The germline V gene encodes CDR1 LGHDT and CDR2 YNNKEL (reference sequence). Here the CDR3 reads CASLGRQQETQYF. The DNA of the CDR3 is TGTGCCAGCCTTGGTAGGCAGCAAGAGACCCAGTACTTC.

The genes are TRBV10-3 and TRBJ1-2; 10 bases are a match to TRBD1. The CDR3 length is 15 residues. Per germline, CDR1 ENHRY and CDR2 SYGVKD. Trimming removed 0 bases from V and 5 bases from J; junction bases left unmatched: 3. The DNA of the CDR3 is TGTGCCATCAGTGAGTCGGGACAGGGGTGGTATGGCTACACCTTC. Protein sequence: CAISESGQGWYGYTF.

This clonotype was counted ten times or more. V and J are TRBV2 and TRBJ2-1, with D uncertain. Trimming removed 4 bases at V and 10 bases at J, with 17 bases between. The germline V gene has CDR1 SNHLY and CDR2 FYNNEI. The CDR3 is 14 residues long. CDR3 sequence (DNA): TGTGCCAGCAGTGGGAAGGGCCTCGTGGGGGAGCAGTTCTTC. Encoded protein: CASSGKGLVGEQFF.